This paragraph covers one TCR beta chain sequence. This receptor's antigen is unknown. Per-nucleotide qualities are absent, and no much larger clonotype sits a single base away. TCR CDR3 regions were amplified from genomic DNA by multiplex PCR using the deep immunoSEQ assay. Genomic DNA extracted from each cell subset was distributed evenly over all wells of several immunoSEQ 96-well plates, and each plate served as one replicate. For sorted subsets, each replicate PCR was loaded with 200 ng genomic DNA, equivalent to about 33,000 T cell genomes. Purified libraries were quantified with a Qubit 3.0 fluorometer, sized on a Bioanalyzer 2100, and re-quantified with the KAPA Library Quantification kit. Each immunoSEQ 96-well plate was sequenced on its own single-read 150-cycle Illumina NextSeq 550 flow cell. The authors' analysis ran thus. Because the immunoSEQ output held only junctional sequences and lacked quality scores, the filtering could not match the filtering applied to full-length reads. To assign V/J genes and CDR3, sequences were annotated against IMGT germline references using PyIR, a Python wrapper for IgBLAST v1.9. Reads were removed for weak V/J assignments (E-value above 1e-6), missing CDR3, stop codons, out-of-frame junctions, or ambiguous translated residues. V3J clonotypes were defined as sequences sharing the same inferred V gene, J gene, and CDR3 amino acid sequence. Percentage overlap between repertoires was calculated by dividing the number of shared unique clonotypes by the size of the smaller repertoire. Richness of each repertoire was evaluated using RTK rarefaction, the Chao1 estimator, and Recon v2.1 estimates of unobserved clonotypes. For all TCRbeta clonotypes obtained by the gDNA method from several donors, generation probabilities were computed with OLGA. The table was pulled from immuneACCESS by TCRdb, which kept in-frame rearrangements only. Such tables lose some clones; where checked, under half of the loss comes from unresolved V genes, and the rest has no known cause. V and J calls plus clone size are reproduced from that table; the DNA served to infer D and trimming. Across this sample there are about 1.9 million clones, with approximately 92% seen only once. Of the sample, 1.5% to 2% is held by the ten largest clones.

From the cysteine up to the phenylalanine, the CDR3 has a length of 16 residues. Just the 48-base CDR3 DNA is kept, in frame starting at base 1. Trimming takes 1 base from V and 0 bases from J, and the germline ends sit 10 bases apart. As encoded in the germline V gene, CDR1 is SGHAT while CDR2 is FQNNGV. This sample is part of a study of shared clonotypes between healthy human individuals (dated by TCRdb to the early 2020s). With regard to the full study: A few men and a couple of women, aged 18 to 49 years, made up the cohort. Leukapheresis yielded between about 0.85 and 10 billion PBMCs per donor. To estimate repertoire size and how much clonotype sharing occurs between individuals, the study deeply sequenced the blood TCR repertoires of five healthy adults. To increase sequencing depth and limit assay-specific biases, different laboratories used diverse techniques to prepare libraries and sequence TCR repertoires. Per donor, three plates each were used for CD4 naive and CD4 memory, two for CD8 naive, and one for CD8 memory. The research as a whole found: Because the study included a small number of donors, the genetic and exposure-history diversity represented was limited. Incomplete sequencing was indicated by rarefaction of sorted-subset datasets, despite the large sequencing depth. Only blood was sampled, and tissue TCR repertoires likely differ from those in blood. About 4.5% of naive CD4, roughly 3.6% of naive CD8, roughly 2.4% of memory CD4, and 0.4% of memory CD8 clonotypes were shared across several donors. Clonotypes shared by all four sorted-subset donors showed higher generation probabilities than non-shared clonotypes. Pairwise subsampling indicated that sequencing depth was expected to affect the degree of clonotype sharing among donors. Naive subsets generally had larger estimated clonotype richness than memory subsets.

CD8 naive samples were obtained by positive selection for CCR7 among CD45RO-negative cells, yielding a CD45RA+CCR7+ population from which TemRA cells were excluded. Donors were healthy HIV-negative adults with no recently reported acute infections or vaccinations. Every donor was a Caucasian adult living in Nashville, Tennessee, USA. After blood collection by leukapheresis, PBMCs were isolated using Ficoll-Histopaque density gradient centrifugation and then cryopreserved in the vapor phase of liquid nitrogen. Analytical flow cytometry was used to check the purity and quantity of each magnetically sorted T cell population. Each sorted fraction had its genomic DNA isolated and then quantified by UV absorbance on a Nanodrop 2000c.

This clonotype originated in a man between 18 and 29 years old in good health. Some clones in this sample may be carry-over from other donors' samples. The sequencing input was naive CD8+ T cells from PBMCs. Interpreted using the paper, the cell subset or site label stands for: CD45RA+CCR7+. The V and J segments used are TRBV11-2 and TRBJ2-1, with a weak D call of TRBD2 (5 bases match). In nucleotide form, the sequence is TGTGCCAGCAGCTTAGGGGGAGCTAGCTCCTACAATGAGCAGTTCTTC. Its amino acids are CASSLGGASSYNEQFF.